These 8 T cell receptor beta chains came from one sample sequenced in a study of graft-versus-host responses after intestinal transplantation. TCRdb keeps only in-frame clones here, not all; method: immunoSEQ multiplex PCR. The sample consists of about 69,000 clones, roughly 92% of them appearing once. Sequencing used bone marrow, obtained 700 to 850 days after intestinal transplantation. These receptors were obtained from a human patient who received an intestinal transplant, so some T cells may come from the graft donor.

With respect to this clone: A much more abundant neighbour one base away suggests this may be a read error. This chain uses TRBV4-2 with TRBJ2-7, with 11 bases that match TRBD2. Germline CDR1 reads LGHNA; CDR2 reads YNFKEQ. The CDR3 covers 16 residues. The CDR3 DNA is TGTGTCAGCAGCCAAGGGGCGGGACTAGCGGCATACGAGCAGTACTTC. Its protein product is CVSSQGAGLAAYEQYF.

The CDR3 spells CATAGLAGEETQYF. CDR3 bases: TGTGCCACCGCCGGACTAGCGGGGGAAGAGACCCAGTACTTC. The chain links TRBV27 to TRBJ2-5; the match to TRBD2 covers 13 bases. The V gene's germline CDR1 is MNHEY and CDR2 SMNVEV (reference sequence). The CDR3 has 14 residues. V dropped 10 bases and J dropped 3; count of bases not matched to a gene: 5.

V usage is TRBV5-1 and J usage is TRBJ1-3, with 7 bases aligning to TRBD1. Unmatched junction bases numbered 3, after V lost 4 bases and J lost 2 bases. Germline lookup yields CDR1 SGHRS and CDR2 YFSETQ. This CDR3 spans 14 amino acids. The CDR3 coding sequence is TGCGCCAGCAGCATTGGGACAGCTGGAAACACCATATATTTT. Amino acids: CASSIGTAGNTIYF.

CDR3 sequence: CASSHANSGANVLTF. CDR3 sequence (DNA): TGCGCCAGCAGCCACGCAAACTCTGGGGCCAACGTCCTGACTTTC. The chain has TRBV4-1 and TRBJ2-6; no clear D. Germline V gives CDR1 MGHRA, CDR2 YSYEKL. CDR3 length equals 15 residues. Trimming removed 3 bases from V and 0 bases from J, with 6 bases in between.

The sample holds one count of this clone. The chain couples TRBV13 to TRBJ2-7, with 10 bases fitting TRBD2. The junction had 18 bases not matched to a gene; V was cut back by 5 bases and J by 5 bases. The germline gives CDR1 PRHDT, CDR2 FYEKMQ (reference sequence). This CDR3 comprises 18 residues. The CDR3 bases are TGTGCCAGCAGCCCATCTATGGCCGGGACTAGCGATACCCACGAGCAGTACTTC. Translation: CASSPSMAGTSDTHEQYF.

CDR3 residues: CASSPTYQSYEQYF. In nucleotides, the CDR3 is TGTGCCAGCTCACCAACCTACCAATCCTACGAGCAGTACTTC. The rearrangement links TRBV18 to TRBJ2-7; no definite D call. V lost 2 bases, J lost 1 base, and 9 bases lay in between. Looked up from germline, CDR1 is KGHSH and CDR2 is LQKENI. The CDR3 contains 14 residues.

This chain uses TRBV4-1 with TRBJ2-7, with 10 positions matching TRBD1. The CDR3 consists of 16 residues. Losses at the gene ends were 0 bases for V and 3 bases for J; bases not matched to a gene: 5. The V gene's germline CDR1 is MGHRA and CDR2 YSYEKL. CDR3 coding DNA: TGCGCCAGCAGCCAAGAACCGGGACAGGGGATCTACGAGCAGTACTTC. Protein: CASSQEPGQGIYEQYF.

CDR3 DNA sequence: TGTGCCAGCAGCTTCCTACCATACGGGACTAGCGGGGGGAGCTCCTACAATGAGCAGTTCTTC. Translating it yields CASSFLPYGTSGGSSYNEQFF. The rearrangement links TRBV7-3 to TRBJ2-1, with 15 bases that match TRBD2. This CDR3 has 21 residues. The V segment lost 3 bases and the J segment 0 bases; nucleotides outside the gene matches: 12. Germline-derived CDR1 and CDR2 are SGHTA and FQGTGA.